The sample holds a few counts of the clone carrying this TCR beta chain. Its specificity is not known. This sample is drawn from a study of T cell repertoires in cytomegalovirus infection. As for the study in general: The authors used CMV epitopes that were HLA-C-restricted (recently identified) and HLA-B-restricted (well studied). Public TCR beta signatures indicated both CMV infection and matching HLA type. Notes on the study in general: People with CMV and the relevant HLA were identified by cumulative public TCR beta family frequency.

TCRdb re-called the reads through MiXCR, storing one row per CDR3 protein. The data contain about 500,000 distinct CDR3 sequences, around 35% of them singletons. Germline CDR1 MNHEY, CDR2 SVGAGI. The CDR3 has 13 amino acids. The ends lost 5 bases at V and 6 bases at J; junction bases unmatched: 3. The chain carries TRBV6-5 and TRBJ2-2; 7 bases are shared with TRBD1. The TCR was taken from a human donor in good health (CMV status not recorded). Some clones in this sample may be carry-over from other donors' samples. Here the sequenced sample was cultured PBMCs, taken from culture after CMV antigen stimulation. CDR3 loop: CASSRDRSGELFF. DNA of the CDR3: TGTGCCAGCAGTCGGGACAGATCCGGGGAGCTGTTTTTT.